Sequencing of this T cell receptor beta chain was carried out in a study of pediatric ulcerative colitis. This table comes from immunoSEQ multiplex PCR, and its TCRdb copy is limited to in-frame clones, with some not included. Here the sample spans some 10,000 clones, 80% to 90% being singletons. This CDR3 comprises 16 residues. Germline V gene data show CDR1 as LGHNA and CDR2 as YNFKEQ. The J segment lost 3 bases and the V segment lost 0 bases, leaving 3 bases of the junction unmatched. The rectum was sampled with one to two pinch biopsies at colonoscopy. The chain is built from TRBV4-2 and TRBJ2-7; the match to TRBD2 covers 12 bases. Sequencing input: gut tissue. The TCR was taken from a girl aged 5-17 years who was a control in a study of pediatric ulcerative colitis. The CDR3 region is CASSQDETSGSYEQYF. For the CDR3, the DNA is TGTGCCAGCAGCCAAGATGAGACTAGCGGGAGCTACGAGCAGTACTTC.